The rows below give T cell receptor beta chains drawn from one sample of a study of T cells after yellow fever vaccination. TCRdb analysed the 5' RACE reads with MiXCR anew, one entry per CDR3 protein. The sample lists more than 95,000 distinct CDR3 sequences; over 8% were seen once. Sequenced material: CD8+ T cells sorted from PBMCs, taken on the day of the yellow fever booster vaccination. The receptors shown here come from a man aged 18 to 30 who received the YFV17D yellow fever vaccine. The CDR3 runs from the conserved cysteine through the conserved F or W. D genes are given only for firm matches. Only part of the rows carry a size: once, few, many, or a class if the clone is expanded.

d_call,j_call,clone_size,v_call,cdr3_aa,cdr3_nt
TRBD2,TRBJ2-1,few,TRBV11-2,CASSFQGTSGGAGNEQFF,TGTGCCAGCAGCTTCCAGGGTACTAGCGGGGGGGCGGGCAATGAGCAGTTCTTC
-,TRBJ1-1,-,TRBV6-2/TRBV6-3,CASSYTPDRPTRRVNTEAFF,TGTGCCAGCAGTTACACTCCCGACAGGCCGACCCGACGAGTGAACACTGAAGCTTTCTTT
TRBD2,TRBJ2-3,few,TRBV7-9,CASSRTSGGDGTDTQYF,TGTGCCAGCAGCCGGACTAGCGGGGGGGACGGCACAGATACGCAGTATTTT
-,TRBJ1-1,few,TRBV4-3,CASSQDPRGTGPNTEAFF,TGCGCCAGCAGCCAAGATCCTAGGGGTACGGGGCCAAACACTGAAGCTTTCTTT
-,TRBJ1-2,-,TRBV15,CATSRDRTASHYGYTF,TGTGCCACCAGCAGAGATCGCACAGCGTCGCACTATGGCTACACCTTC
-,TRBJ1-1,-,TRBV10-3,CAISQGRNINTEAFF,TGTGCCATCAGCCAAGGGCGAAACATTAACACTGAAGCTTTCTTT
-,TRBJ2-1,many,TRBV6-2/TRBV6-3,CASSYAHNEQFF,TGTGCCAGCAGTTACGCCCACAATGAGCAGTTCTTC
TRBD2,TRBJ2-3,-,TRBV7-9,CASSLLAGTSPSTDTQYF,TGTGCCAGCAGCCTACTAGCGGGGACAAGCCCTAGCACAGATACGCAGTATTTT
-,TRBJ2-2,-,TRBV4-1,CASSHQLERNTGELFF,TGCGCCAGCAGCCATCAGTTAGAGCGGAACACCGGGGAGCTGTTTTTT
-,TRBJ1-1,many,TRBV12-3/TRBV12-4,CASSSGATEAFF,TGCGCCAGCAGCTCGGGAGCCACTGAAGCTTTCTTT
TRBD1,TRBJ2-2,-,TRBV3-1,CASSQVTRGPWYTGELFF,TGTGCCAGCAGCCAAGTAACAAGGGGGCCGTGGTACACCGGGGAGCTGTTTTTT
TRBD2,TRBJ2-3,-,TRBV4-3,CASSPSGTSGDTQYF,TGCGCCAGCAGCCCCTCCGGGACTAGCGGGGATACGCAGTATTTT
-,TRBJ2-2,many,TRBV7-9,CASTPRQMNTGELFF,TGTGCCAGCACCCCACGTCAGATGAACACCGGGGAGCTGTTTTTT
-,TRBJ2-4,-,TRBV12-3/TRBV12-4,CASSSHSVIQYF,TGTGCCAGCAGTTCCCACTCGGTTATTCAGTACTTC
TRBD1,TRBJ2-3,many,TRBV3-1,CASSSLPLGQITDTQYF,TGTGCCAGCAGCTCGCTCCCCCTGGGACAGATCACAGATACGCAGTATTTT
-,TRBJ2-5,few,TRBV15,CATSRAETQYF,TGTGCCACCAGCAGGGCGGAGACCCAGTACTTC
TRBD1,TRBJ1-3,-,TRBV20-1,CSARGRGDREPGNTIYF,TGCAGTGCTAGAGGGCGTGGAGACAGGGAACCTGGAAACACCATATATTTT
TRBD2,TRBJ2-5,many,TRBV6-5,CASSYSSSGGLSQETQYF,TGTGCCAGCAGTTACTCGTCTAGCGGGGGGCTCTCTCAAGAGACCCAGTACTTC
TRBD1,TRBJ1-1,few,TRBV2,CASSEGTGLGNTEAFF,TGTGCCAGCAGTGAAGGGACAGGGCTAGGTAACACTGAAGCTTTCTTT
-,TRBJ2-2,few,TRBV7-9,CASSAQLSGTGELFF,TGTGCCAGCAGCGCCCAGTTATCGGGGACCGGGGAGCTGTTTTTT
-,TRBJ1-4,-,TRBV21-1,CASGGGHEKLFF,TGTGCCAGCGGAGGGGGGCATGAAAAACTGTTTTTT
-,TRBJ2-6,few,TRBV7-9,CASRIGAGANVLTF,TGTGCCAGCAGGATTGGGGCTGGGGCCAACGTCCTGACTTTC
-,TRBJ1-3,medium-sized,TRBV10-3,CAIMRDTTGNTIYF,TGTGCCATCATGAGGGATACGACTGGAAACACCATATATTTT